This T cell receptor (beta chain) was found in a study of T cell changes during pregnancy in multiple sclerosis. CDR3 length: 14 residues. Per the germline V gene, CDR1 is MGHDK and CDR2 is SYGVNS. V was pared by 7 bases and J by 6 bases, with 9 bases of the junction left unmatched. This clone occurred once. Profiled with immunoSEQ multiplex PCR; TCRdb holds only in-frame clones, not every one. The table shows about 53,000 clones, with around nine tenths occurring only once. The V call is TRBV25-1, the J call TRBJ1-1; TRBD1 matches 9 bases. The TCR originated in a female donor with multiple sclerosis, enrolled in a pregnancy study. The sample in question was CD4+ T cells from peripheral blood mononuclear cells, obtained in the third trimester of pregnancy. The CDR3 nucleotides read TGTGCCAGCAAACCGGACAGGGGCGTCCCTGAAGCTTTCTTT. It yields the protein CASKPDRGVPEAFF.